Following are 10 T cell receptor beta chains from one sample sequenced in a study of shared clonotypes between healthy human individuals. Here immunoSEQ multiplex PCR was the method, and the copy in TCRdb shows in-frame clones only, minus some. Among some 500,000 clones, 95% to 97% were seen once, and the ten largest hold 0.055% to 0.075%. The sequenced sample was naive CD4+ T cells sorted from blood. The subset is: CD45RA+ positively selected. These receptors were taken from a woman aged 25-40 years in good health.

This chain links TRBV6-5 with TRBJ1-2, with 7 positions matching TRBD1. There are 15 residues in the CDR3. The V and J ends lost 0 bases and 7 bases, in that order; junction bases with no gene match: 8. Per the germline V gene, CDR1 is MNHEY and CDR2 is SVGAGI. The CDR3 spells CASSYSGQRVSGYTF. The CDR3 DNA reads TGTGCCAGCAGTTACTCGGGACAGCGCGTTTCTGGCTACACCTTC.

The CDR3 sequence is CASSLDAVSYNEQFF. In DNA, the CDR3 is TGTGCCAGCAGCTTAGACGCGGTCTCCTACAATGAGCAGTTCTTC. The chain joins TRBV7-9 to TRBJ2-1; D ambiguous. Trimming pared 1 base from V and 0 bases from J, leaving 7 bases between. Germline V lookup: CDR1 SEHNR, CDR2 FQNEAQ (reference sequence). This CDR3 spans 15 amino acids.

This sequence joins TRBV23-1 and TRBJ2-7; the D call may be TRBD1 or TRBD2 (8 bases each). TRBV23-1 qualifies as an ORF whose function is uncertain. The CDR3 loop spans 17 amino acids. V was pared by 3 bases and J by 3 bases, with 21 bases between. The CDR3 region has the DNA TGCGCCAGCAGTCATAGCGGGACAGGAAGTAGGCTCTACGAGCAGTACTTC. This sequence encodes CASSHSGTGSRLYEQYF.

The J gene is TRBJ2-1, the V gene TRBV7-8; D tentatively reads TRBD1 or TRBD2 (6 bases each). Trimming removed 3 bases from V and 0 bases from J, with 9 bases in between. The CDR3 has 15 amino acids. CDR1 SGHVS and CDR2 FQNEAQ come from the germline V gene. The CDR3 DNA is TGTGCCAGCAGCTTTAGGGGGGTCTCCTACAATGAGCAGTTCTTC. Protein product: CASSFRGVSYNEQFF.

CDR3 in amino acids: CSVARDSGANVLTF. In DNA form, the CDR3 reads TGCAGCGTTGCCAGGGACTCTGGGGCCAACGTCCTGACTTTC. The rearrangement joins TRBV29-1 to TRBJ2-6, with D possibly matching TRBD1 (5 bases). V was shortened by 4 bases and J by 0 bases, with 7 bases between the two germline ends. This CDR3 contains 14 residues. From germline, CDR1 is SQVTM and CDR2 ANQGSEA.

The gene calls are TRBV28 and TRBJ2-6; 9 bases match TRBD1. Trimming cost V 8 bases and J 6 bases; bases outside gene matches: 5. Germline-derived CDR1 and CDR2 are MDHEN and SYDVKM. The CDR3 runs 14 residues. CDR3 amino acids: CASGRTGEANVLTF. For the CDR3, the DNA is TGTGCCAGCGGCAGGACAGGGGAGGCCAACGTCCTGACTTTC.

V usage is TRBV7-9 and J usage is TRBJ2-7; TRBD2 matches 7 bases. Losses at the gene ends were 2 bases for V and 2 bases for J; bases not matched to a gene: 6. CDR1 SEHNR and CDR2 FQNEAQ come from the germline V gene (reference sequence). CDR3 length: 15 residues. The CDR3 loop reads CASSLSGTTPYEQYF. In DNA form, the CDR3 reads TGTGCCAGCAGCTTATCGGGGACTACCCCCTACGAGCAGTACTTC.

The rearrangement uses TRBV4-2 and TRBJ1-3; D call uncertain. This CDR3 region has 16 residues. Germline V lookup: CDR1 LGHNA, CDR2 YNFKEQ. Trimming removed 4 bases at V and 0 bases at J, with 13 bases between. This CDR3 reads CASSLGARDSGNTIYF. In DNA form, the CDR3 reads TGTGCCAGCAGCCTGGGCGCCAGAGACTCTGGAAACACCATATATTTT.

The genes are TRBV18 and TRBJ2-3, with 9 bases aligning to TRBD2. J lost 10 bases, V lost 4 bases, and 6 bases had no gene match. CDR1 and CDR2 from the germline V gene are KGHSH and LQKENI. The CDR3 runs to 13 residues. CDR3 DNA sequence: TGTGCCAGCTCACTTGGACTAGCGATCGCGCAGTATTTT. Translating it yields CASSLGLAIAQYF.

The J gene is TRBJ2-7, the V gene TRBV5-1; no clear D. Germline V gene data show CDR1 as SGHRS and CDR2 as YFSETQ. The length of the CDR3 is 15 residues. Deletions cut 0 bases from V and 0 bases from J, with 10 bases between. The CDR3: CASSLDPGSSYEQYF. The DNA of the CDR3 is TGCGCCAGCAGCTTGGATCCGGGTAGCTCCTACGAGCAGTACTTC.